The 22 T cell receptor beta chains reported below all come from one sample, sequenced in a study of cytomegalovirus exposure and HLA in healthy donors. PCR employed 60 Vbeta and 13 Jbeta primers. Clones were sequenced by immunoSEQ multiplex PCR, and TCRdb holds only the in-frame ones, with some missing. The sample yields tens of thousands of clones, around 64% seen once. The sequencing sample was made of PBMCs. The receptor set was obtained from a man aged 25 to 45 in good health and CMV-seronegative.

CDR3 coding DNA: TGCAGCGTGGCTGGGGGCAGTCCGAGCTCCTACGAGCAGTACTTC. It codes for CSVAGGSPSSYEQYF. This rearrangement joins TRBV29-1 to TRBJ2-7; tentative D call: TRBD1 (6 bases). The CDR3 runs to 15 residues. The germline CDR1 and CDR2 sequences are SQVTM and ANQGSEA. Trimming removed 6 bases from V and 0 bases from J, with 18 bases in between.

This clone showed up just a few times. The chain uses TRBV5-1 and TRBJ2-7; TRBD1 aligns across 7 bases. The trim removed 0 bases at V and 6 bases at J, leaving 9 bases unmatched. The CDR3 is made up of 15 amino acids. The germline V gene has CDR1 SGHRS and CDR2 YFSETQ. CDR3 protein: CASSLAPDRASEQYF. The CDR3 nucleotides are TGCGCCAGCAGCTTGGCCCCCGACAGGGCTAGCGAGCAGTACTTC.

This chain uses TRBV2 with TRBJ2-7; D is perhaps TRBD1 (6 bases). This CDR3 is 13 amino acids long. Trimming left V 7 bases short and J 4 bases short, with 14 bases between. From germline, CDR1 is SNHLY and CDR2 FYNNEI. CDR3 DNA sequence: TGTGCCAGCAAGTCAGGGGTAGGGTACGAGCAGTACTTC. Translated: CASKSGVGYEQYF.

V gene TRBV19 combines with J gene TRBJ1-5, with 10 bases matching TRBD1. The CDR3 sequence is 16 residues long. Germline V gene lookup returns CDR1 LNHDA and CDR2 SQIVND (reference sequence). V shed 6 bases and J 4 bases; nucleotides not matched to a gene: 9. The CDR3 DNA sequence: TGTGCCAGTAGGACCGACAGGGGGCGGTTAAATCAGCCCCAGCATTTT. Protein: CASRTDRGRLNQPQHF.

V usage is TRBV7-8 and J usage is TRBJ2-7; D is undetermined. The CDR3 covers 12 residues. The V gene lost 8 bases and the J gene lost 1 base, with 9 bases spanning the gap. Germline assignment: CDR1 SGHVS and CDR2 FQNEAQ. The CDR3 here is CASRGRSYEQYF. CDR3 bases: TGTGCCAGCCGAGGAAGGTCCTACGAGCAGTACTTC.

The gene calls are TRBV27 and TRBJ1-1; 11 nucleotides match TRBD1. V was pared by 4 bases and J by 3 bases, with 10 bases of the junction left unmatched. From germline, CDR1 is MNHEY and CDR2 SMNVEV (reference sequence). The CDR3 consists of 17 residues. The CDR3 sequence is CASSYIGQGATHTEAFF. CDR3 nucleotides: TGTGCCAGCAGTTACATAGGACAGGGGGCTACCCACACTGAAGCTTTCTTT.

This clone is a singleton in its sample. In DNA, the CDR3 is TGTGCCACCAGCATAGACAGGGGATCCTACAATGAGCAGTTCTTC. It codes for CATSIDRGSYNEQFF. The genes are TRBV15 and TRBJ2-1; TRBD1 matches 8 bases. Germline V lookup: CDR1 LNHNV, CDR2 YYDKDF (reference sequence). This CDR3 region has 15 residues. Unmatched junction bases numbered 3, after V lost 4 bases and J lost 1 base.

The chain employs TRBV7-3 and TRBJ2-1, with D possibly being TRBD1 (5 bases). There are 13 residues in the CDR3. Germline values: CDR1 SGHTA, CDR2 FQGTGA. Trimming left V 5 bases short and J 5 bases short, with 10 bases between. The CDR3 protein is CASSRDSHNEQFF. CDR3 DNA: TGTGCCAGCAGCCGCGACAGTCACAATGAGCAGTTCTTC.

The V call is TRBV5-1, the J call TRBJ2-5; the match to TRBD1 covers 9 bases. Looked up from germline, CDR1 is SGHRS and CDR2 is YFSETQ. The CDR3 spans 14 residues. Trimming removed 5 bases from V and 4 bases from J; junction bases left unmatched: 6. The CDR3 nucleotides are TGCGCCAGCAGATTACAGGGGGCCAGAGAGACCCAGTACTTC. Its protein product is CASRLQGARETQYF.

This clone has only a few counts. The chain employs TRBV5-6 and TRBJ1-1, with no clear D. V gave up 3 bases and J gave up 1 base, with 10 bases separating them. The V gene's germline CDR1 is SGHDT and CDR2 YYEEEE. This CDR3 is built from 14 residues. The DNA of the CDR3 is TGTGCCAGCAGCTGGCCCTCGGGGAACACTGAAGCTTTCTTT. Residues: CASSWPSGNTEAFF. Combining the CDR3 with reference TRBV5-6 and TRBJ1-1 gives the whole variable domain DAGVTQSPTHLIKTRGQQVTLRCSPKSGHDTVSWYQQALGQGPQFIFQYYEEEERQRGNFPDRFSGHQFPNYSSELNVNALLLGDSALYLCASSWPSGNTEAFFGQGTRLTVV.

This chain links TRBV19 with TRBJ2-3; 7 positions agree with TRBD2. The germline V gene has CDR1 LNHDA and CDR2 SQIVND (reference sequence). V shed 3 bases, J shed 4 bases, and the junction held 10 bases outside the gene matches. The CDR3 sequence is 16 residues long. CDR3 amino acids: CASSIPAGAGADTQYF. In nucleotides, the CDR3 is TGTGCCAGTAGTATCCCGGCGGGAGCTGGGGCAGATACGCAGTATTTT.

The J gene is TRBJ1-2, the V gene TRBV7-2; a weak D match, TRBD1 (6 bases). The germline gives CDR1 SGHTA, CDR2 FQGNSA. V lost 4 bases to trimming and J lost 4 bases, with 13 bases between them. The CDR3 sequence is 14 residues long. The CDR3 DNA reads TGTGCCAGCAGCTCAGGGGTTGGCGTCTATGGCTACACCTTC. It encodes CASSSGVGVYGYTF.

The rearrangement uses TRBV19 and TRBJ2-2; D is possibly TRBD1 (5 bases). In germline, CDR1 is LNHDA, CDR2 SQIVND (reference sequence). V was cut by 6 bases and J by 1 base, with 12 bases left in between. The CDR3 sequence is 15 residues long. DNA of the CDR3: TGTGCCAGTAGCATACAGGCCCTGAACACCGGGGAGCTGTTTTTT. Protein sequence: CASSIQALNTGELFF.

This chain connects TRBV28 to TRBJ2-1; 8 bases line up with TRBD2. Germline loops: CDR1 MDHEN, CDR2 SYDVKM. The V gene end was trimmed by 6 bases and the J gene end by 3 bases; junction bases not matched to a gene: 4. The CDR3 totals 14 residues. CDR3 residues: CASREGTSYNEQFF. In nucleotides, the CDR3 is TGTGCCAGCAGAGAGGGGACTAGCTACAATGAGCAGTTCTTC.

The genes are TRBV7-2 and TRBJ1-4; 9 positions agree with TRBD1. CDR3 length equals 15 residues. V was clipped by 4 bases and J by 8 bases; unmatched bases: 8. CDR1 SGHTA and CDR2 FQGNSA come from the germline V gene. DNA of the CDR3: TGTGCCAGCAGCTCGAGAACAGGGGGCGCAGAAAAACTGTTTTTT. It codes for CASSSRTGGAEKLFF. Using reference TRBV7-2 and TRBJ1-4 for the parts outside the CDR3, the full variable domain is GAGVSQSPSNKVTEKGKDVELRCDPISGHTALYWYRQSLGQGLEFLIYFQGNSAPDKSGLPSDRFSAERTGGSVSTLTIQRTQQEDSAVYLCASSSRTGGAEKLFFGSGTQLSVL.

This chain uses TRBV4-2 with TRBJ2-2; 10 bases line up with TRBD1. Trimming took 3 bases from V and 7 from J; bases not matched to a gene: 8. This CDR3 region has 16 residues. Per germline, CDR1 LGHNA and CDR2 YNFKEQ. Here the CDR3 reads CASSQDRGGIGGELFF. The CDR3 DNA sequence: TGTGCCAGCAGCCAGGACAGGGGGGGAATTGGCGGGGAGCTGTTTTTT.

The CDR3: CASSLLQGVYNEQFF. CDR3 sequence (DNA): TGTGCCAGCAGCTTATTACAGGGGGTTTACAATGAGCAGTTCTTC. This rearrangement joins TRBV7-3 to TRBJ2-1, with TRBD1 matching 8 bases. The germline gives CDR1 SGHTA, CDR2 FQGTGA. V was clipped by 2 bases and J by 4 bases; unmatched bases: 4. CDR3 size: 15 residues. The full variable domain, its missing parts supplied by reference TRBV7-3 and TRBJ2-1, is GAGVSQTPSNKVTEKGKYVELRCDPISGHTALYWYRQSLGQGPEFLIYFQGTGAADDSGLPNDRFFAVRPEGSVSTLKIQRTERGDSAVYLCASSLLQGVYNEQFFGPGTRLTVL.

V and J are TRBV7-2 and TRBJ1-2, with D tentatively TRBD1 (6 bases). The CDR3 covers 16 residues. V was trimmed by 3 bases and J by 5 bases, leaving 19 bases between them. CDR1 and CDR2 from the germline V gene are SGHTA and FQGNSA. CDR3 sequence: CASSLGHSEGVYGYTF. For the CDR3, the DNA is TGTGCCAGCAGCTTGGGACACTCAGAAGGGGTATATGGCTACACCTTC.

The chain is built from TRBV29-1 and TRBJ1-1; 7 nucleotides line up with TRBD1. CDR3 length: 14 amino acids. J gave up 1 base and V 6 bases, and 8 bases lay outside the gene matches. Germline V lookup: CDR1 SQVTM, CDR2 ANQGSEA. The CDR3 here is CSVLDRVRNTEAFF. CDR3 in DNA: TGCAGCGTACTAGACAGGGTGCGGAACACTGAAGCTTTCTTT. Variable domain in full (rest from reference TRBV29-1 and TRBJ1-1): SAVISQKPSRDICQRGTSLTIQCQVDSQVTMMFWYRQQPGQSLTLIATANQGSEATYESGFVIDKFPISRPNLTFSTLTVSNMSPEDSSIYLCSVLDRVRNTEAFFGQGTRLTVV.

The chain recombines TRBV27 with TRBJ2-7, with a weak D call TRBD2 (5 bases). Per germline, CDR1 MNHEY and CDR2 SMNVEV (reference sequence). This CDR3 has 11 amino acids. The germline V and J ends were trimmed by 7 bases and 4 bases, with 8 bases remaining between them. For the CDR3, the DNA is TGTGCCAGCACCCGGGGTTACGAGCAGTACTTC. Protein: CASTRGYEQYF.

The chain combines TRBV27 with TRBJ2-2; D is undetermined. The length of the CDR3 is 11 residues. Trimming cost V 5 bases and J 4 bases, with 2 bases left between them. Germline CDR1 reads MNHEY; CDR2 reads SMNVEV (reference sequence). The CDR3: CASSLTGELFF. The DNA for the CDR3 is TGTGCCAGCAGTCTCACCGGGGAGCTGTTTTTT.

J is TRBJ1-4 and V is TRBV18; 8 bases align to TRBD1. Losses at the gene ends were 6 bases for V and 8 bases for J; bases not matched to a gene: 11. Germline-derived CDR1 and CDR2 are KGHSH and LQKENI. This CDR3 is built from 15 residues. The CDR3 coding sequence is TGTGCCAGCTCTACCCGGGAGACAGGGGAAGAAAAACTGTTTTTT. It yields the protein CASSTRETGEEKLFF.